The 14 T cell receptor beta chains listed next were all sequenced from one sample in a study of beta chain features in type 1 diabetes. Whole-study results and caveats: TCRB CDR3 length was moderately but significantly reduced in all four CD4+ subsets of Type 1 diabetes patients.

cDNA synthesis used the whole RNA isolate, giving expressed TCRB sequences. TCRdb's copy holds only in-frame clones and misses some; the assay was immunoSEQ multiplex PCR. The data show roughly 14,000 clones, over 55% seen once. These TCRs' antigens remain unknown. Material for sequencing was stem cell memory CD4+ T cells from blood. Receptor source: a woman younger than 35 with type 1 diabetes.

This clone was detected a few times. J is TRBJ1-2 and V is TRBV18; no clear D. This CDR3 has 12 residues. Germline V lookup: CDR1 KGHSH, CDR2 LQKENI. Trimming pared 2 bases from V and 4 bases from J, leaving 5 bases between. For the CDR3, the DNA is TGTGCCAGCTCACCAGGACTCTATGGCTACACCTTC. Translation gives CASSPGLYGYTF.

This rearrangement joins TRBV11-2 to TRBJ2-7; 11 nucleotides line up with TRBD2. Germline-derived CDR1 and CDR2 are SGHAT and FQNNGV. CDR3 size: 17 residues. The ends lost 4 bases at V and 2 bases at J; junction bases unmatched: 10. CDR3 sequence: CASSSPLTSGITYEQYF. CDR3 nucleotides: TGTGCCAGCAGCTCCCCTCTGACTAGCGGGATTACCTACGAGCAGTACTTC.

The genes are TRBV5-1 and TRBJ2-7, with D possibly TRBD2 on 6 matching bases. Germline CDR1 reads SGHRS; CDR2 reads YFSETQ. Trimming pared 3 bases from V and 11 bases from J, leaving 27 bases between. The CDR3 has 16 amino acids. The CDR3 nucleotides read TGCGCCAGCAGCTCCCCGACGGGGGATACGAGCCGGTTGGAGTACTTC. Amino acid sequence: CASSSPTGDTSRLEYF.

The V and J genes are TRBV2 and TRBJ2-2; 8 bases match TRBD2. Germline V CDR1 and CDR2: SNHLY, FYNNEI. V was pared by 6 bases and J by 6 bases, with 9 bases of the junction left unmatched. CDR3 size: 15 residues. CDR3 bases: TGTGCCAGCAGCCCCAGCGGGAGATGGTCCGGGGAGCTGTTTTTT. Protein: CASSPSGRWSGELFF. The whole variable domain, filled in from reference TRBV2 and TRBJ2-2, reads EPEVTQTPSHQVTQMGQEVILRCVPISNHLYFYWYRQILGQKVEFLVSFYNNEISEKSEIFDDQFSVERPDGSNFTLKIRSTKLEDSAMYFCASSPSGRWSGELFFGEGSRLTVL.

This clone was seen a few times. The V gene is TRBV6-6, the J gene TRBJ2-1, with 13 bases aligning to TRBD2. The CDR3 contains 15 residues. From germline, CDR1 is MNHNY and CDR2 SVGAGI (reference sequence). Trimming removed 2 bases from V and 5 bases from J; junction bases left unmatched: 0. For the CDR3, the DNA is TGTGCCAGCAGTTACGGGACTAGCGGGAACAATGAGCAGTTCTTC. This translates into CASSYGTSGNNEQFF.

The V call is TRBV11-3, the J call TRBJ2-7; D might be TRBD1 (7 bases). CDR1 is SGHNT, CDR2 YENEEA, per germline. The CDR3 is made up of 15 amino acids. Trimming took off 5 bases at V and 3 bases at J, with 17 bases between the two ends. The CDR3 here is CASSIGGGIGYEQYF. DNA for the CDR3: TGTGCCAGCAGCATAGGGGGCGGGATAGGCTACGAGCAGTACTTC.

In its sample, this clone was seen a few times. V gene TRBV5-1 combines with J gene TRBJ2-5; TRBD2 is a possible D gene (6 bases). The V gene's germline CDR1 is SGHRS and CDR2 YFSETQ. The CDR3 covers 16 residues. Trimming removed 0 bases from V and 0 bases from J, with 12 bases in between. CDR3: CASSLVASANQETQYF. In DNA form, the CDR3 reads TGCGCCAGCAGCTTGGTAGCTAGCGCAAACCAAGAGACCCAGTACTTC.

CDR3 bases: TGTGCCAGCAGTGAATATCAGGGAAAACTGTTTTTT. As protein: CASSEYQGKLFF. The V call is TRBV25-1, the J call TRBJ1-4; D perhaps matches TRBD1 (5 bases). Germline V gives CDR1 MGHDK, CDR2 SYGVNS. Trimming removed 0 bases at V and 10 bases at J, with 6 bases between. This CDR3 spans 12 amino acids.

The V and J genes are TRBV6-5 and TRBJ2-3; D is possibly TRBD2 (5 bases). V lost 2 bases to trimming and J lost 5 bases, with 14 bases between them. Germline lookup yields CDR1 MNHEY and CDR2 SVGAGI. This CDR3 has 15 amino acids. The CDR3 region has the DNA TGTGCCAGCAGTTACACTCGCGGGCGTCTAGATACGCAGTATTTT. Encoded protein: CASSYTRGRLDTQYF.

This chain connects TRBV7-8 to TRBJ2-7, with 11 bases identical to TRBD1. Germline V gene sequence: CDR1 SGHVS, CDR2 FQNEAQ. With V trimmed by 0 bases and J by 3 bases, 16 bases remained unmatched. This CDR3 comprises 20 residues. This CDR3 is CASSLAPGTGGLVASYEQYF. CDR3 bases: TGTGCCAGCAGCTTAGCACCCGGGACAGGGGGTTTGGTAGCGAGCTACGAGCAGTACTTC.

V gene TRBV30 combines with J gene TRBJ2-5; TRBD1 is a possible D gene (6 bases). Judging by the DNA end, TRBJ2-7 fits better; the J call may be wrong. Germline V gene lookup returns CDR1 GTSNPN and CDR2 SVGIG (reference sequence). CDR3 size: 15 residues. CDR3: CAWSEGDGGSYEQYF. CDR3 bases: TGTGCCTGGAGCGAGGGGGACGGTGGTTCCTACGAGCAGTACTTC.

J is TRBJ1-2 and V is TRBV7-9; no clear D. Germline V CDR1 and CDR2: SEHNR, FQNEAQ (reference sequence). The CDR3 loop spans 13 amino acids. Trimming removed 8 bases from V and 4 bases from J, with 14 bases in between. The CDR3 here is CASAGKGAYGYTF. In DNA form, the CDR3 reads TGTGCCAGCGCGGGAAAAGGAGCCTATGGCTACACCTTC.

The chain employs TRBV9 and TRBJ1-3; D is undetermined. Trimming took off 4 bases at V and 4 bases at J, with 12 bases between the two ends. This CDR3 is 14 amino acids long. The V gene's germline CDR1 is SGDLS and CDR2 YYNGEE. CDR3 in amino acids: CASSLDPGGNTIYF. Here the CDR3 DNA reads TGTGCCAGCAGCCTTGACCCGGGGGGAAACACCATATATTTT.

The gene calls are TRBV9 and TRBJ1-2; TRBD1 matches 7 bases. There are 14 residues in the CDR3. Germline V gene lookup returns CDR1 SGDLS and CDR2 YYNGEE. With 5 bases clipped from V and 2 bases from J, the junction kept 6 bases outside the gene matches. In nucleotides, the CDR3 is TGTGCCAGCAGGGATGGCAGGGGGAACTATGGCTACACCTTC. Its translation is CASRDGRGNYGYTF.